This TCR beta chain was recovered during a study of blood T cell repertoires in COVID-19. Study in general: The samples span acute and convalescent COVID-19 from the United States, Italy and Spain.

Assay: immunoSEQ multiplex PCR; the TCRdb copy retains only in-frame clones and omits some. The repertoire holds under 300,000 clones, with about nine tenths as singletons. V was cut by 4 bases and J by 0 bases, with 12 bases left in between. CDR1 is SGHNT, CDR2 YYREEE, per germline (reference sequence). This CDR3 is built from 15 residues. The sequenced sample was PBMCs or T cells enriched from blood (not recorded which). The chain employs TRBV5-4 and TRBJ2-3; tentatively, D is TRBD1 (6 bases). The receptor was derived from a woman between 25 and 40 years old with acute COVID-19. CDR3 DNA: TGTGCCAGCAGCGGGCGACAGGTCAGCACAGATACGCAGTATTTT. Protein sequence: CASSGRQVSTDTQYF.